This entry concerns a single T cell receptor (beta chain). The sample comes from a study of regulatory T cells in long-lasting Graves disease. The CDR3 extends over 15 amino acids. CDR1 is SQVTM and CDR2 is ANQGSEA in the germline V gene. The junction had 12 bases not matched to a gene; V was cut back by 7 bases and J by 0 bases. TCR beta libraries were built with iRepertoire HTBI primers and Arm-PCR of CDR3 regions. TCRdb ran MiXCR on the multiplex PCR reads and lists one entry per CDR3 protein. Of 250,000 to 300,000 distinct CDR3 sequences in the sample, 15% to 20% were seen once. The time point: newly diagnosed GD, antithyroid drugs for less than 3 months. PBMC RNA was the source of the TCR library. American Thyroid Association guidelines defined how Graves' disease was diagnosed. The data were also submitted as part of a second study, on T cells in Graves' hyperthyroidism and ophthalmopathy.

This TCR was sampled from a woman in her 30s with Graves disease. The sample was peripheral blood mononuclear cells (PBMCs), taken at new diagnosis, from a patient treated with antithyroid drugs. This chain links TRBV29-1 with TRBJ2-7; 7 bases are a match to TRBD2. CDR3 amino acids: CSAYPSGGSSYEQYF. CDR3 coding DNA: TGCAGCGCCTACCCTTCCGGGGGGAGCTCCTACGAGCAGTACTTC.